This paragraph covers one TCR beta chain sequence. Antigen: not known. Germline CDR1 and CDR2: SNHLY and FYNNEI. V was pared by 4 bases and J by 4 bases, with 7 bases between. The CDR3 totals 13 residues. The source of the sample is a study of CD4 T cells in relation to SARS-CoV-2 and coronaviruses. Study context: After 10 to 11 days of antigen culture, PBMC TCR beta CDR3s were sequenced.

The unexposed donors gave CD4+ T cells in 2011-2018, prior to COVID-19. After about 10 days of culture, CD4+ T cells were isolated. TCRdb's copy holds only in-frame clones and misses some; the assay was immunoSEQ multiplex PCR. The sample lists about 18,000 clones, 70% to 85% occurring once. This sequence was found in a human donor in good health. The rearrangement uses TRBV2 and TRBJ2-2; D not certain. The sequenced material came from CD4+ T cells from PBMCs, cultured in vitro. The DNA of the CDR3 is TGTGCCAGCAGTGCAAGAGGCACCGGGGAGCTGTTTTTT. Translated: CASSARGTGELFF.